The T cell receptor beta chain under discussion was sequenced for a study of blood T cell repertoires in COVID-19. Overall study: Samples representing acute and convalescent COVID-19 were sourced from the United States, Italy and Spain. PBMCs, B-cell-depleted T cells, or T cells were the source of the cDNA or gDNA that made up the material.

In the original workflow: Nucleated cell counts were estimated from reference gene primer amplification. Assay: immunoSEQ multiplex PCR; the TCRdb copy retains only in-frame clones and omits some. The DNA was the basis for D and trimming; V, J and clone size are from that table. Of about 300,000 clones listed, 70% to 85% are singletons. Enrollment of patients from Seattle took place during active infection, with longitudinal follow-up. This CDR3 is 13 amino acids long. The germline V gene encodes CDR1 SQVTM and CDR2 ANQGSEA. V dropped 7 bases and J dropped 10; count of bases not matched to a gene: 9. The sample was peripheral blood. The clonotype originates from a human donor with COVID-19, enrolled during active disease. The donor label of this sample is uncertain. J is TRBJ1-4 and V is TRBV29-1; 10 bases line up with TRBD1. The CDR3 loop is CSADRGRDGKLFF. As DNA, the CDR3 is TGCAGCGCCGACAGGGGGCGGGACGGAAAACTGTTTTTT.